The 29 T cell receptor beta chains reported below all come from one sample, sequenced in a study of regulatory T cells in long-lasting Graves disease (dated by TCRdb to about 2021). Libraries were built with multiplex PCR. TCRdb shows the sequencer as Illumina HiSeq 4000. To build TCR beta libraries, CDR3 regions were amplified by Arm-PCR using iRepertoire HTBI primers. The raw public data were reprocessed by TCRdb itself: fastp quality trimming at Q25, MiXCR clonotype calling, in-frame beta chains only. Every entry covers one CDR3 protein and lists the most common genes and DNA from its rows. The sample table contains over 350,000 distinct CDR3 sequences; only one count was recorded for 15% of them. The ten largest clones add up to over 7.5% of the sample. The time point label on this specimen signifies: newly diagnosed GD, antithyroid drugs for less than 3 months. RNA was extracted from PBMCs in TRIzol for both TCR sequencing and RNA sequencing.

This same sample was also taken into another study, of T cells in Graves' hyperthyroidism and ophthalmopathy.

Sequenced here: peripheral blood mononuclear cells (PBMCs), sampled at new diagnosis, from a patient treated with antithyroid drugs. The receptors come from a woman between 40 and 55 years old with Graves disease. Donor details come from another sample of the same person, matched by shared clones.

In its sample, this clonotype was seen many times. This chain connects TRBV20-1 to TRBJ2-5, with 8 bases identical to TRBD2. This CDR3 comprises 15 residues. Trimming removed 6 bases from V and 0 bases from J; junction bases left unmatched: 9. CDR1 DFQATT and CDR2 SNEGSKA come from the germline V gene (reference sequence). The CDR3 is CSAEKALADQETQYF. Here the CDR3 DNA reads TGCAGTGCCGAAAAGGCACTAGCGGACCAAGAGACCCAGTACTTC.

Comments on this clonotype: Given a much more abundant clone one base away, this may be a read error. The chain has TRBV19 and TRBJ2-5; weak D call: TRBD2 (6 bases). V gave up 6 bases and J gave up 9 bases, with 17 bases separating them. Looked up from germline, CDR1 is LNHDA and CDR2 is SQIVND (reference sequence). The CDR3 covers 13 residues. The DNA for the CDR3 is TGTGCCAGTAGCGGCGGGGCAGGGACGGCCCAGTACTTC. Its protein product is CASSGGAGTAQYF.

This clonotype appeared many times. This chain connects TRBV12-3 or TRBV12-4 to TRBJ2-7, with D unclear. Trimming removed 2 bases at V and 2 bases at J, with 7 bases between. The CDR3 covers 13 residues. CDR3 region: CASSLNGPYEQYF. The CDR3 DNA follows: TGTGCCAGCAGTTTAAACGGACCCTACGAGCAGTACTTC.

This clonotype has ten or more counts. As DNA, the CDR3 is TGTGCCAGCAGCTTAGCCCTCACAGAGAGCTCCTACGAGCAGTACTTC. Translating it yields CASSLALTESSYEQYF. The V and J genes are TRBV11-2 and TRBJ2-7; D gene unclear. CDR1 is SGHAT and CDR2 is FQNNGV in the germline V gene. The CDR3 spans 16 residues. V was cut by 1 base and J by 0 bases, with 13 bases left in between.

This chain joins TRBV20-1 and TRBJ2-1, with TRBD2 identical over 8 bases. CDR3 length: 16 residues. Trimming at V came to 0 bases and at J to 8 bases, leaving 12 bases not matched to a gene. Germline loops: CDR1 DFQATT, CDR2 SNEGSKA (reference sequence). In nucleotides, the CDR3 is TGCAGTGCTAGAGATTCCGGGACTAGTAAAGTAGATGAGCAGTTCTTC. Residues: CSARDSGTSKVDEQFF.

As to this clonotype: One end of the junction does not line up with germline, which may come from a read error. The chain employs TRBV2 and TRBJ2-1; no definite D call. The CDR3 has 14 residues. Germline CDR1 SNHLY, CDR2 FYNNEI. CDR3 DNA sequence: TGTGCCAGCAGTGGAGAAAGACCCTACAATGGGCAGTTCTTC. Translated: CASSGERPYNGQFF.

This clonotype was counted only a few times. The chain is built from TRBV28 and TRBJ2-1; 9 positions agree with TRBD2. The trim removed 10 bases at V and 0 bases at J, leaving 10 bases unmatched. Germline V CDR1 and CDR2: MDHEN, SYDVKM. The CDR3 is 16 amino acids. For the CDR3, the DNA is TGTGCCATCAAAAGGGGTAGCGGGGGCTCCTACAATGAGCAGTTCTTC. It specifies CAIKRGSGGSYNEQFF.

In its sample, this clonotype was seen many times. V usage is TRBV15 and J usage is TRBJ2-7; 11 nucleotides agree with TRBD2. The CDR3 sequence is 17 residues long. V lost 0 bases and J lost 5; bases outside the gene matches: 9. Per the germline V gene, CDR1 is LNHNV and CDR2 is YYDKDF (reference sequence). CDR3 loop: CATSREVRSGRADEQYF. The CDR3 nucleotides are TGTGCCACCAGCAGAGAAGTTCGTAGCGGGAGGGCCGACGAGCAGTACTTC.

This CDR3 reads CASSFDLGGNEAFF. In DNA form, the CDR3 reads TGCGCCAGCAGCTTCGATTTGGGTGGCAATGAAGCTTTCTTT. The genes are TRBV5-1 and TRBJ1-1; D is unclear. Germline CDR1 reads SGHRS; CDR2 reads YFSETQ. Trimming removed 2 bases at V and 7 bases at J, with 15 bases between. The CDR3 is made up of 14 amino acids.

This clonotype was seen many times. The chain has TRBV7-9 and TRBJ2-7; TRBD1 matches at 7 bases. The CDR3 totals 14 residues. V trimming: 5 bases; J trimming: 7 bases; junction bases outside the gene matches: 11. The germline V gene has CDR1 SEHNR and CDR2 FQNEAQ (reference sequence). The CDR3 loop is CASSNKGQVGEQYF. Here the CDR3 DNA reads TGTGCCAGCAGCAACAAAGGACAGGTTGGTGAGCAGTACTTC.

This clonotype was observed at least ten times. The chain recombines TRBV29-1 with TRBJ2-7; 8 nucleotides agree with TRBD1. This CDR3 has 13 amino acids. J lost 4 bases, V lost 7 bases, and 9 bases had no gene match. CDR1 is SQVTM, CDR2 ANQGSEA, per germline. The CDR3 loop is CSATTGGLYEQYF. CDR3 nucleotide sequence: TGCAGCGCTACTACAGGGGGTCTGTACGAGCAGTACTTC.

This clonotype was observed at least ten times. In nucleotides, the CDR3 is TGTGCCAGCAGTTTTGGACCGCACTATGGCTACACCTTC. It yields the protein CASSFGPHYGYTF. This chain joins TRBV12-3 or TRBV12-4 and TRBJ1-2; D remains ambiguous. The CDR3 is 13 amino acids. Trimming pared 3 bases from V and 3 bases from J, leaving 8 bases between.

The chain links TRBV28 to TRBJ1-5; D might be TRBD1 (6 bases). V was cut by 10 bases and J by 1 base, with 14 bases left in between. The germline CDR1 and CDR2 sequences are MDHEN and SYDVKM. CDR3 size: 14 residues. CDR3 sequence: CATQGMASNQPQHF. DNA of the CDR3: TGTGCCACCCAGGGGATGGCGAGCAATCAGCCCCAGCATTTT. The variable domain in full, with the rest retrieved from reference TRBV28 and TRBJ1-5, is DVKVTQSSRYLVKRTGEKVFLECVQDMDHENMFWYRQDPGLGLRLIYFSYDVKMKEKGDIPEGYSVSREKKERFSLILESASTNQTSMYLCATQGMASNQPQHFGDGTRLSIL.

To note about this clonotype: It is likely a read error, because the conserved phenylalanine at the end of the CDR3 is missing. The rearrangement links TRBV11-2 to TRBJ2-7, with 7 bases identical to TRBD2. The ends lost 0 bases at V and 1 base at J; junction bases unmatched: 12. The CDR3 runs 18 residues. CDR1 and CDR2 from the germline V gene are SGHAT and FQNNGV. The CDR3 coding sequence is TGTGCCAGCAGCTTAGAGGGGCCGGCGGGAGCCGTTTCCTACGAGCAGTACCTC. Protein sequence: CASSLEGPAGAVSYEQYL.

This clonotype showed up many times. This chain links TRBV28 with TRBJ2-5; D is perhaps TRBD1 (7 bases). This CDR3 region has 18 residues. V lost 6 bases to trimming and J lost 7 bases, with 30 bases between them. Germline V gene sequence: CDR1 MDHEN, CDR2 SYDVKM. The chain's CDR3 is CASRSPSQGRDFTGTQYF. CDR3 coding DNA: TGTGCCAGCAGGTCCCCCTCACAGGGGCGGGACTTTACGGGGACCCAGTACTTC.

This clonotype was found many times. The chain has TRBV6-1 and TRBJ2-2; no reliable D call. This CDR3 has 13 residues. Germline CDR1 and CDR2: MNHNS and SASEGT. V lost 3 bases, J lost 3 bases, and 5 bases lay in between. The DNA for the CDR3 is TGTGCCAGCAGTGATCACTACACCGGGGAGCTGTTTTTT. Translating gives CASSDHYTGELFF.

This clonotype was detected many times. CDR3 sequence reads: CASSLGPPGGNSPLHF. DNA for the CDR3: TGTGCCAGCAGTTTGGGACCCCCCGGCGGTAATTCACCCCTCCACTTT. V usage is TRBV28 and J usage is TRBJ1-6; D is perhaps TRBD1 (5 bases). There are 16 residues in the CDR3. Germline loops: CDR1 MDHEN, CDR2 SYDVKM. Trimming took off 3 bases at V and 6 bases at J, with 15 bases between the two ends.

The sample holds many counts of this clonotype. This chain links TRBV20-1 with TRBJ2-3; possible D gene TRBD1, 6 bases. Germline V gives CDR1 DFQATT, CDR2 SNEGSKA (reference sequence). The CDR3 sequence is 16 residues long. V lost 5 bases, J lost 0 bases, and 18 bases lay in between. The CDR3, as DNA: TGCAGTGCTTATAGACTCCAGGGGTTAAGCACAGATACGCAGTATTTT. Amino acid sequence: CSAYRLQGLSTDTQYF.

This clonotype has ten or more counts. This chain connects TRBV28 to TRBJ2-7; a weak D match, TRBD2 (6 bases). The CDR3 contains 16 residues. Trimming shortened V by 6 bases and J by 0 bases, and 18 bases separated the two germline ends. Germline V gene data show CDR1 as MDHEN and CDR2 as SYDVKM. CDR3 bases: TGTGCCAGCAGGGGGTCGGTCGGGAGTTCCTCCTACGAGCAGTACTTC. Translation: CASRGSVGSSSYEQYF.

This clonotype was observed at least ten times. The rearrangement uses TRBV7-2 and TRBJ2-3; D not resolved. This CDR3 has 14 residues. Germline V gene lookup returns CDR1 SGHTA and CDR2 FQGNSA. The V gene lost 5 bases and the J gene lost 2 bases, with 11 bases spanning the gap. CDR3 nucleotides: TGTGCCAGCAGCCTGCCGGAGATCACAGATACGCAGTATTTT. Residues: CASSLPEITDTQYF.

V gene TRBV27 combines with J gene TRBJ1-2, with TRBD1 matching over 11 bases. J gave up 3 bases and V 7 bases, and 19 bases lay outside the gene matches. This CDR3 has 19 residues. The germline CDR1 and CDR2 sequences are MNHEY and SMNVEV (reference sequence). The CDR3: CASKSRSGTGDRGYYGYTF. CDR3 DNA: TGTGCCAGCAAAAGCAGAAGCGGCACGGGGGACAGGGGGTACTATGGCTACACCTTC.

This clonotype was observed many times. The J gene is TRBJ2-7, the V gene TRBV11-2; TRBD1 agrees at 7 bases. V dropped 1 base and J dropped 12; count of bases not matched to a gene: 9. This CDR3 has 13 residues. Germline V CDR1 and CDR2: SGHAT, FQNNGV. The CDR3: CASSLARSDRRYF. Here the CDR3 DNA reads TGTGCCAGCAGCTTAGCGCGGTCGGACAGGCGGTACTTC.

The V call is TRBV6-1, the J call TRBJ1-2; 8 nucleotides align to TRBD1. The CDR3 spans 15 residues. The ends lost 0 bases at V and 4 bases at J; junction bases unmatched: 4. CDR1 and CDR2 (germline): MNHNS, SASEGT. CDR3: CASSEARQGSYGYTF. CDR3 nucleotides: TGTGCCAGCAGTGAAGCTCGACAGGGGTCCTATGGCTACACCTTC.

This clonotype appeared many times. The chain links TRBV6-2 or TRBV6-3 to TRBJ2-7, with 11 nucleotides matching TRBD2. J gave up 5 bases and V 6 bases, and 9 bases lay outside the gene matches. There are 15 residues in the CDR3. Per the germline V gene, CDR1 is MNHEY and CDR2 is SVGEGT. CDR3 loop: CASRDTSGRFHEQYF. CDR3 sequence (DNA): TGTGCCAGCAGGGATACTAGCGGGAGATTCCACGAGCAGTACTTC.

The V gene is TRBV7-8, the J gene TRBJ1-3; tentative D call: TRBD1 (5 bases). Trimming pared 1 base from V and 1 base from J, leaving 14 bases between. Per germline, CDR1 SGHVS and CDR2 FQNEAQ. The CDR3 runs 17 residues. CDR3 in amino acids: CASSLVHRRESGNTIYF. CDR3 DNA: TGTGCCAGCAGCTTAGTCCACAGGAGAGAATCTGGAAACACCATATATTTT.

The V call is TRBV3-1, the J call TRBJ2-2; TRBD2 matches at 8 bases. CDR1 and CDR2 (germline): LGHDT, YNNKEL (reference sequence). Trimming took 11 bases from V and 4 from J; bases not matched to a gene: 6. The CDR3 consists of 13 residues. The CDR3 sequence: CAVGLAGTGELFF. As DNA, the CDR3 is TGTGCCGTTGGACTAGCCGGCACCGGGGAGCTGTTTTTT.

Many counts were recorded for this clonotype. CDR3 residues: CASTSGGLFTGELFF. CDR3 nucleotides: TGTGCCAGCACCTCCGGTGGTCTCTTCACCGGGGAGCTGTTTTTT. The J gene is TRBJ2-2, the V gene TRBV7-2; D not resolved. The germline V and J ends were trimmed by 7 bases and 4 bases, with 16 bases remaining between them. This CDR3 has 15 amino acids. Per the germline V gene, CDR1 is SGHTA and CDR2 is FQGNSA.

J is TRBJ1-3 and V is TRBV11-1; tentatively, D is TRBD1 (6 bases). Per the germline V gene, CDR1 is SGHAT and CDR2 is FQDESV (reference sequence). Trimming removed 1 base from V and 0 bases from J, with 13 bases in between. The CDR3 spans 17 residues. CDR3 residues: CASSLGDRINSGNTIYF. As DNA, the CDR3 is TGTGCCAGCAGCTTAGGAGACAGGATCAACTCTGGAAACACCATATATTTT.

The chain carries TRBV29-1 and TRBJ2-5; the D gene could be TRBD1 or TRBD2 (5 bases each). Germline V gene lookup returns CDR1 SQVTM and CDR2 ANQGSEA. This CDR3 has 14 amino acids. V was cut by 5 bases and J by 1 base, with 14 bases left in between. CDR3 protein: CSVRRGTIQETQYF. The CDR3 bases are TGCAGCGTTAGGCGAGGGACCATCCAAGAGACCCAGTACTTC.